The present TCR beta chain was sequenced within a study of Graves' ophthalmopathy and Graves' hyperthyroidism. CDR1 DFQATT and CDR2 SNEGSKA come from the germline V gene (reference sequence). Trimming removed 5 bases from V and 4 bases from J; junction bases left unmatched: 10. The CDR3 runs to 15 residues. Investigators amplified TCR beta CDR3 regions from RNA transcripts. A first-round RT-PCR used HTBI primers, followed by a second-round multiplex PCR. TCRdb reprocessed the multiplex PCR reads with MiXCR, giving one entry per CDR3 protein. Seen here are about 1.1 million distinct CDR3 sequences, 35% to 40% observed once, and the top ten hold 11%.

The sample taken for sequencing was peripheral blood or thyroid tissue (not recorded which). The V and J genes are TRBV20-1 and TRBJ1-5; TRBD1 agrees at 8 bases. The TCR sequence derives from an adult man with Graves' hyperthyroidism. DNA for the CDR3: TGCAGTGCTGGAGGACAGGGACACTCGAATCAGCCCCAGCATTTT. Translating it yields CSAGGQGHSNQPQHF.